These T cell receptor beta chains were read from a single sample in a study of T cells in localized non-small cell lung cancer. Generated by immunoSEQ multiplex PCR, the TCRdb table keeps only in-frame clones and is missing some. The sample carries around 20,000 clones, about 90% recorded once. The sequenced sample was peripheral blood, obtained before any cancer treatment. The source of these receptors is a woman aged 35-70 years with stage I lung adenocarcinoma. Both conserved end residues are part of each CDR3. D genes are given only for firm matches. Size tells how often a clone was seen (once, few, many) or the class of an expanded clone, and some rows leave it out.

TRBV15	NA	NA	TRBJ1-1	TGTGCCACCAGCAGAGAACCCGAGGGGAACACTGAAGCTTTCTTT	CATSREPEGNTEAFF
TRBV29-1	once	NA	TRBJ2-1	TGCAGCGTTGCGCCCCGGGGGGAGCAGTTCTTC	CSVAPRGEQFF
TRBV7-2	NA	NA	TRBJ2-3	TGTGCCAGCAGCCGGAGTACCGATACGCAGTATTTT	CASSRSTDTQYF
TRBV6-4	NA	NA	TRBJ2-2	TGTGCCAGCAGTTCCATTGACGGTCAGAACACCGGGGAGCTGTTTTTT	CASSSIDGQNTGELFF
TRBV7-6	NA	NA	TRBJ1-3	TGTGCCAGCAGCTTAGGTGCAAGGCAAAGAAACACCATATATTTT	CASSLGARQRNTIYF
TRBV11-3	few	NA	TRBJ1-1	TGTGCCAGCAGCCCGGGGTGGGTCAGTATGAACACTGAAGCTTTCTTT	CASSPGWVSMNTEAFF
TRBV28	NA	NA	TRBJ2-4	TGTGCCAGCAGTTTAATCGGCAGACAAAACATTCAGTACTTC	CASSLIGRQNIQYF
TRBV18	NA	NA	TRBJ1-2	TGTGCCAGCTCCCCGCTGACAGCCACTTATGGCTACACCTTC	CASSPLTATYGYTF
TRBV7-7	NA	NA	TRBJ2-2	TGTGCTAGCAGCTTAGCAGTTGCCGGGGAGCTGTTTTTT	CASSLAVAGELFF
TRBV4-2	NA	TRBD1	TRBJ1-2	TGTGCCAGCAGCCACAGGGGGATACTATCTCTTAACTATGGCTACACCTTC	CASSHRGILSLNYGYTF
TRBV18	once	NA	TRBJ1-6	TGTGCCAGCTCACCAACGCCAGATAATTCACCCCTCCACTTT	CASSPTPDNSPLHF